This entry is about one T cell receptor (beta chain). What it binds is not known. Vbeta (60) and Jbeta (13) primers were used in the PCR. Sequencing was performed with immunoSEQ multiplex PCR; in TCRdb, only in-frame clones are kept and a portion is missing. The sample lists roughly 100,000 clones, roughly 80% occurring once. The donors (healthy individuals) were bone marrow donors. The sample originates from a study of cytomegalovirus exposure and HLA in healthy donors. CDR1 SGHNT and CDR2 YYREEE come from the germline V gene (reference sequence). The CDR3 is 15 residues long. The V and J ends lost 4 bases and 7 bases, in that order; junction bases with no gene match: 9. Study-wide findings and caveats: Available immune exposure information was restricted to CMV serostatus only.

The source is a man in his forties or fifties in good health and CMV-seronegative. Sequencing input: PBMCs. This chain connects TRBV5-4 to TRBJ2-1, with 9 nucleotides matching TRBD1. The CDR3 loop is CASSAPGQGQNEQFF. In nucleotides, the CDR3 is TGTGCCAGCAGCGCACCGGGACAGGGTCAGAATGAGCAGTTCTTC.